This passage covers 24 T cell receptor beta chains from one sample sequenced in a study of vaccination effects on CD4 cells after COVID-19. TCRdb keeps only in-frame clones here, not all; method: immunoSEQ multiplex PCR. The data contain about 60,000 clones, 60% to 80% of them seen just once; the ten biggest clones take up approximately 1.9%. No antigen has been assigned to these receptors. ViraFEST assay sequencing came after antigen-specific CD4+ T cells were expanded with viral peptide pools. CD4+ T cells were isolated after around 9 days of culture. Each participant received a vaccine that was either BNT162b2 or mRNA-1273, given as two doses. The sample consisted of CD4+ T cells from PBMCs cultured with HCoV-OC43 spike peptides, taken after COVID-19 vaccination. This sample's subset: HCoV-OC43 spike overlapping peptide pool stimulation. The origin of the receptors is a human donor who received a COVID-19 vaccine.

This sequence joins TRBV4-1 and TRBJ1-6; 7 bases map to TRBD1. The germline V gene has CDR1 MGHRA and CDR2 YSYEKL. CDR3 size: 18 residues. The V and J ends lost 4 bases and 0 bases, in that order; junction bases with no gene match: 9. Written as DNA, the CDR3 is TGCGCCAGCAGCCCTCTGGGACAGACAAGCTCCTATAATTCACCCCTCCACTTT. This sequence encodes CASSPLGQTSSYNSPLHF.

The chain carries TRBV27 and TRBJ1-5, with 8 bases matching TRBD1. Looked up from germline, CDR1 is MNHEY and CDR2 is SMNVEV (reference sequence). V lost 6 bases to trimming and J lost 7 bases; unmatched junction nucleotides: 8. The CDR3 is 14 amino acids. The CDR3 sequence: CASSADRGGQPQHF. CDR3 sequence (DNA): TGTGCCAGCAGCGCCGACAGGGGAGGGCAGCCCCAGCATTTT.

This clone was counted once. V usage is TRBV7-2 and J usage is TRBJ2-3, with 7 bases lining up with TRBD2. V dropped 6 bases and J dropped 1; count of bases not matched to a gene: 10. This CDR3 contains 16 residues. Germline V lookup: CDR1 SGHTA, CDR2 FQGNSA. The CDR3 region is CASRKKAAGGTDTQYF. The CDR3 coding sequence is TGTGCCAGCAGAAAAAAAGCGGCGGGGGGCACAGATACGCAGTATTTT.

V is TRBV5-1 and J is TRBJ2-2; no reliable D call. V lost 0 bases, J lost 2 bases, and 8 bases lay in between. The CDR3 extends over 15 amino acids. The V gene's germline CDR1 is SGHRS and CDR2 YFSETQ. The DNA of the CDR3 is TGCGCCAGCAGCTTGGTAGTTACAAACACCGGGGAGCTGTTTTTT. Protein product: CASSLVVTNTGELFF.

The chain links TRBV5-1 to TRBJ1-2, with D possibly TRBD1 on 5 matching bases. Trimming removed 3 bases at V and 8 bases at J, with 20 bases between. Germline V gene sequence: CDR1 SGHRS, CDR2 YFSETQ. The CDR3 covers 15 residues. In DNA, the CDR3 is TGCGCCAGCAGCTCTCTAACTCAAGGGGTACGGGGCTACACCTTC. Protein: CASSSLTQGVRGYTF. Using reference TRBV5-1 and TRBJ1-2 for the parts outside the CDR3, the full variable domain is KAGVTQTPRYLIKTRGQQVTLSCSPISGHRSVSWYQQTPGQGLQFLFEYFSETQRNKGNFPGRFSGRQFSNSRSEMNVSTLELGDSALYLCASSSLTQGVRGYTFGSGTRLTVV.

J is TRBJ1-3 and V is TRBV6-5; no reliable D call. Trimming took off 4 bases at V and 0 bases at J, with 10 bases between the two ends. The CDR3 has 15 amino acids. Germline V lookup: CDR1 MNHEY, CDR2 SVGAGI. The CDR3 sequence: CASSLDRFSGNTIYF. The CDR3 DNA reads TGTGCCAGCAGTTTAGACCGCTTCTCTGGAAACACCATATATTTT.

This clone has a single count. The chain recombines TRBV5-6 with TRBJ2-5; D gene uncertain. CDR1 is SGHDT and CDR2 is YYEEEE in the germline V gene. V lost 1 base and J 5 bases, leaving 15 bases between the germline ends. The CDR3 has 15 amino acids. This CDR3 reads CASSLRGGRRETQYF. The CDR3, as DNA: TGTGCCAGCAGCTTGCGCGGTGGAAGGCGGGAGACCCAGTACTTC.

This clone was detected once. Here the CDR3 reads CASRRTGVEVTDTQYF. In nucleotides, the CDR3 is TGTGCCAGCAGGCGGACAGGGGTGGAGGTCACAGATACGCAGTATTTT. The chain links TRBV5-5 to TRBJ2-3; 9 nucleotides line up with TRBD1. CDR1 is SGHKS and CDR2 is YYEKEE in the germline V gene (reference sequence). V lost 5 bases to trimming and J lost 2 bases; unmatched junction nucleotides: 9. CDR3 size: 16 residues.

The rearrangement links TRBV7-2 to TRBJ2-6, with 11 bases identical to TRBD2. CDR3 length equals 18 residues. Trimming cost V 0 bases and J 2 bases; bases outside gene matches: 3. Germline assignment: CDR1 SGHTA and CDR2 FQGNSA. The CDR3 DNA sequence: TGTGCCAGCAGCTTAGCTAGCGGGGGGGCTCCTGGGGCCAACGTCCTGACTTTC. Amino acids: CASSLASGGAPGANVLTF.

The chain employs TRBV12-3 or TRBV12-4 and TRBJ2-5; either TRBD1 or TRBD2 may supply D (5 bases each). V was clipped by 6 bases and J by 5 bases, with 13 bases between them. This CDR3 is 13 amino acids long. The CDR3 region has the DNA TGTGCCAGCAGACTCACTGGGACGGAGACCCAGTACTTC. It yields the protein CASRLTGTETQYF.

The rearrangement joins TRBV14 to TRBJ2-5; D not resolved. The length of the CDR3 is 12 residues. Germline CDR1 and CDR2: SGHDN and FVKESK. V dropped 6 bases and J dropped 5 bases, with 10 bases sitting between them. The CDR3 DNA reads TGTGCCAGCAGTTTCCAGAGGGAGACCCAGTACTTC. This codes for CASSFQRETQYF.

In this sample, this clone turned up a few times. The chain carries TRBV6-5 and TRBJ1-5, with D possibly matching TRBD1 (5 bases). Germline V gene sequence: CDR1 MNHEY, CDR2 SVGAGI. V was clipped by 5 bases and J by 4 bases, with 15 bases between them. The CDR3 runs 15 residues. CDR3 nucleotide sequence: TGTGCCAGCAGTCCTCCCGGGGGTAGGAATCAGCCCCAGCATTTT. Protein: CASSPPGGRNQPQHF.

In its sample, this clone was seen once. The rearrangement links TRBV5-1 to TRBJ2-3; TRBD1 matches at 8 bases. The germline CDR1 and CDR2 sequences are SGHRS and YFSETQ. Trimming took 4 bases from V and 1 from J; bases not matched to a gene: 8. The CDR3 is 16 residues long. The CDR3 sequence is CASSQIPTGGTDTQYF. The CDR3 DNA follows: TGCGCCAGCAGCCAAATACCGACAGGGGGCACAGATACGCAGTATTTT.

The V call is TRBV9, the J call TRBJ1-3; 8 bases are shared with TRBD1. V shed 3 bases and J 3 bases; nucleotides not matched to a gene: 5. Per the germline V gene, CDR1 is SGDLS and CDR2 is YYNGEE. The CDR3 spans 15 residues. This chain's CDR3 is CASSGQGKNGNTIYF. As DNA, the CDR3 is TGTGCCAGCAGCGGACAGGGGAAGAATGGAAACACCATATATTTT.

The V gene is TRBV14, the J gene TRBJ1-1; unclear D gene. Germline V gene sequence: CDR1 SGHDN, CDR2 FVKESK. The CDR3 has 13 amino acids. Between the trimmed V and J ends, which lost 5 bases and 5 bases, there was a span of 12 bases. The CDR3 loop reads CASSYDLRTEAFF. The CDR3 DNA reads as TGTGCCAGCAGCTACGACTTGCGAACTGAAGCTTTCTTT.

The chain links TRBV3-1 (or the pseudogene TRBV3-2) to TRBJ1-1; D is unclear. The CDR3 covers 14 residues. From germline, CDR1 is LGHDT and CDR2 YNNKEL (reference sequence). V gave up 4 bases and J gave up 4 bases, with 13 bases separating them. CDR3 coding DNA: TGTGCCAGCAGCCCCGGCAAGGGCGGCACTGAAGCTTTCTTT. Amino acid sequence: CASSPGKGGTEAFF.

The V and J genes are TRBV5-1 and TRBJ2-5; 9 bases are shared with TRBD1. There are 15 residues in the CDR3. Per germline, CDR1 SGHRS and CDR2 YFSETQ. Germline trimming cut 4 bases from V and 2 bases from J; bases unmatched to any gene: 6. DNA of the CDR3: TGCGCCAGCAGCCCACAGACAGGGGGGCAAGAGACCCAGTACTTC. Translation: CASSPQTGGQETQYF. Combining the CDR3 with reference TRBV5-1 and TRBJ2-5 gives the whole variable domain KAGVTQTPRYLIKTRGQQVTLSCSPISGHRSVSWYQQTPGQGLQFLFEYFSETQRNKGNFPGRFSGRQFSNSRSEMNVSTLELGDSALYLCASSPQTGGQETQYFGPGTRLLVL.

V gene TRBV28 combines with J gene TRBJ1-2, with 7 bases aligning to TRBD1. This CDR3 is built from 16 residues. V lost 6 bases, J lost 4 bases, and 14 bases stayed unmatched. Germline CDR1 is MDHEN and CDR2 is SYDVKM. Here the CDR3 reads CASSPSGTVLSYGYTF. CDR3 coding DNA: TGTGCCAGCAGCCCTTCCGGGACAGTCCTGAGCTATGGCTACACCTTC.

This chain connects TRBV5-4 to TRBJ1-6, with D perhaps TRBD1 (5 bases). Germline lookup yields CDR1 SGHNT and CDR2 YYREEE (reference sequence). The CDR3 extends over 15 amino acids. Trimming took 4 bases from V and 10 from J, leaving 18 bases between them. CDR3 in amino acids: CASSTDSGRGSPLHF. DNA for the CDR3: TGTGCCAGCAGCACCGACAGTGGTAGGGGATCACCCCTCCACTTT. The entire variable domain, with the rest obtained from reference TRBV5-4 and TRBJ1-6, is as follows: ETGVTQSPTHLIKTRGQQVTLRCSSQSGHNTVSWYQQALGQGPQFIFQYYREEENGRGNFPPRFSGLQFPNYSSELNVNALELDDSALYLCASSTDSGRGSPLHFGNGTRLTVT.

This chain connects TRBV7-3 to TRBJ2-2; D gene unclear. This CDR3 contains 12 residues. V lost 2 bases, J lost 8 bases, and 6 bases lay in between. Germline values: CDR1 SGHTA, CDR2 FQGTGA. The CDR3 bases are TGTGCCAGCAGCTTATCCAGGGGGGAGCTGTTTTTT. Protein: CASSLSRGELFF. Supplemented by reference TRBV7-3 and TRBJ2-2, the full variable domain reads GAGVSQTPSNKVTEKGKYVELRCDPISGHTALYWYRQSLGQGPEFLIYFQGTGAADDSGLPNDRFFAVRPEGSVSTLKIQRTERGDSAVYLCASSLSRGELFFGEGSRLTVL.

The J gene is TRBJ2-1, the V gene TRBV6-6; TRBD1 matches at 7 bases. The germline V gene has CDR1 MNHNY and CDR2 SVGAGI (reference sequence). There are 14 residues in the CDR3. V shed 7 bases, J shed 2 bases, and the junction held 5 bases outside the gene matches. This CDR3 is CASIRDSTYNEQFF. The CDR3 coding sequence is TGTGCCAGCATCAGGGACAGTACCTACAATGAGCAGTTCTTC.

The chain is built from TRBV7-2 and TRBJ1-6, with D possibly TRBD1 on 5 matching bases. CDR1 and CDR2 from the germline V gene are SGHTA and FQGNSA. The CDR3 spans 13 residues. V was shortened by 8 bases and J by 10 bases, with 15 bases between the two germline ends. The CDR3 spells CASRRGMGSPLHF. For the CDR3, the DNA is TGTGCCAGCCGCCGGGGGATGGGGTCACCCCTCCACTTT.

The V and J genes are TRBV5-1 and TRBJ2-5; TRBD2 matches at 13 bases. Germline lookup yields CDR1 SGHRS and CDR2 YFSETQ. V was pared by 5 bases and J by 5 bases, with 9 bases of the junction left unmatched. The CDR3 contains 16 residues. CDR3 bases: TGCGCCAGCAGTCCAGGGACTAGCGGGGAACAGGAGACCCAGTACTTC. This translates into CASSPGTSGEQETQYF.

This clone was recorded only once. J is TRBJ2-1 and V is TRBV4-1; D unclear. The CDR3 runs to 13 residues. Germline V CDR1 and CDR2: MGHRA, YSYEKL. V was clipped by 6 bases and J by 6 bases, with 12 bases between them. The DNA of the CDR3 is TGCGCCAGCAGTCGGATCCGGTTCAATGAGCAGTTCTTC. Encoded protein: CASSRIRFNEQFF.